One and the same sample provided the 9 T cell receptor beta chains below, sequenced in a study of T cells in Graves' hyperthyroidism and ophthalmopathy. Amplification yielded TCR beta CDR3 regions, with RNA transcripts as the source. A set of HTBI primers served as the primers for a first-round RT-PCR of the TCR CDR3. Each CDR3 protein gets one entry after TCRdb re-called the multiplex PCR reads with MiXCR. The sample includes 300,000 to 400,000 distinct CDR3 sequences, 14% of them seen just once. Sequenced input: blood. These receptors came from a woman between 55 and 75 years old with Graves' hyperthyroidism.

V gene TRBV11-2 combines with J gene TRBJ2-1; 11 bases fit TRBD2. Germline assignment: CDR1 SGHAT and CDR2 FQNNGV. After removal of 1 base from V and 10 bases from J, the junction contained 0 bases not matched to a gene. There are 13 residues in the CDR3. The CDR3 loop is CASSLGTSGEQFF. In DNA form, the CDR3 reads TGTGCCAGCAGCTTAGGGACTAGCGGGGAGCAGTTCTTC.

This chain connects TRBV6-2 or TRBV6-3 to TRBJ1-2; 7 bases are a match to TRBD1. CDR1 is MNHEY, CDR2 SVGEGT, per germline. The ends lost 6 bases at V and 7 bases at J; junction bases unmatched: 8. The length of the CDR3 is 13 residues. The CDR3 loop reads CASRSDRPGGYTF. The CDR3 DNA is TGTGCCAGCAGGTCGGACAGGCCGGGTGGCTACACCTTC.

This clonotype occurred a few times. The chain uses TRBV7-2 and TRBJ1-5; D gene uncertain. The V gene's germline CDR1 is SGHTA and CDR2 FQGNSA. There are 15 residues in the CDR3. V lost 1 base and J 3 bases, leaving 10 bases between the germline ends. The CDR3 loop reads CASSLEGLDNQPQHF. In nucleotides, the CDR3 is TGTGCCAGCAGCTTAGAAGGGTTGGACAATCAGCCCCAGCATTTT.

This clonotype was counted ten times or more. The chain couples TRBV5-8 to TRBJ2-1; D gene unclear. Trimming took 0 bases from V and 4 from J, leaving 11 bases between them. CDR1 and CDR2 from the germline V gene are SGHTS and YDEGEE. This CDR3 region has 15 residues. Here the CDR3 reads CASSLAGGKYNEQFF. The CDR3 region has the DNA TGTGCCAGCAGCTTGGCCGGCGGAAAATACAATGAGCAGTTCTTC.

The V gene is TRBV7-9, the J gene TRBJ2-7; a weak D match, TRBD2 (5 bases). The V gene's germline CDR1 is SEHNR and CDR2 FQNEAQ (reference sequence). Trimming stripped 5 bases from V and 6 bases from J, with 14 bases between. CDR3 length: 13 amino acids. The CDR3 loop is CASSIGRGGEQYF. CDR3 bases: TGTGCCAGCAGCATCGGGCGCGGAGGCGAGCAGTACTTC.

In this sample, this clonotype turned up a few times. The genes are TRBV6-1 and TRBJ2-2, with TRBD1 identical over 9 bases. CDR3 length: 14 amino acids. Trimming at V came to 11 bases and at J to 2 bases, leaving 6 bases not matched to a gene. CDR1 and CDR2 (germline): MNHNS, SASEGT. Written as DNA, the CDR3 is TGTGCCGGAGGGACAGGGAGAAACACCGGGGAGCTGTTTTTT. This encodes CAGGTGRNTGELFF.

In its sample, this clonotype was seen many times. This chain connects TRBV2 to TRBJ2-7; 11 nucleotides line up with TRBD2. V was clipped by 4 bases and J by 4 bases; unmatched bases: 6. From germline, CDR1 is SNHLY and CDR2 FYNNEI. CDR3 length: 15 residues. The CDR3 DNA sequence: TGTGCCAGCAGTGCGGGACTAGCGGTCTTTTACGAGCAGTACTTC. It encodes CASSAGLAVFYEQYF.

This clonotype was recorded at least ten times. The chain joins TRBV7-3 to TRBJ1-1, with D possibly being TRBD1 (6 bases). Germline V gives CDR1 SGHTA, CDR2 FQGTGA. This CDR3 is 11 amino acids long. V shed 5 bases and J shed 7 bases, with 8 bases lying between them. CDR3 nucleotide sequence: TGTGCCAGCAGCCGACAGGTTGAAGCTTTCTTT. It encodes CASSRQVEAFF.

This clonotype occurred many times. CDR3 protein: CASSGVGGATSYEQYF. DNA of the CDR3: TGTGCCAGCAGTGGCGTCGGGGGGGCGACTAGTTACGAGCAGTACTTC. The chain employs TRBV28 and TRBJ2-7; 8 bases align to TRBD2. The trim removed 5 bases at V and 4 bases at J, leaving 13 bases unmatched. Germline CDR1 reads MDHEN; CDR2 reads SYDVKM. The CDR3 consists of 16 residues.